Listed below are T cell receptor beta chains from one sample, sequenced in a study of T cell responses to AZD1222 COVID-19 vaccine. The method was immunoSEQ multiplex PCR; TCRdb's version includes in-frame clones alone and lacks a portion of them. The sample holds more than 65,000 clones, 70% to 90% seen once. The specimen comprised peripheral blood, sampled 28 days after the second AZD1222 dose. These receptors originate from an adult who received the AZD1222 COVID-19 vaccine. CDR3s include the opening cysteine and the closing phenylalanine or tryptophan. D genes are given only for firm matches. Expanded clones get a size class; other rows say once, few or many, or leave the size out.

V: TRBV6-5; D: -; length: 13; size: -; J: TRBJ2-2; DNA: TGTGCCAGCAGTCGACCGAACACCGGGGAGCTGTTTTTT; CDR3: CASSRPNTGELFF
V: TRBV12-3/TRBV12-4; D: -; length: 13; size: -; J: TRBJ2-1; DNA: TGTGCCAGCAGTCAAGGGGCTTACAATGAGCAGTTCTTC; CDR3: CASSQGAYNEQFF
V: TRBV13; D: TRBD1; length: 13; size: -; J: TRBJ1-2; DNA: TGTGCCAGCAGCTTACAGGGGGTAAATGGCTACACCTTC; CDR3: CASSLQGVNGYTF
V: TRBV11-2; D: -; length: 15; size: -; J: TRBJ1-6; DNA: TGTGCCAGCAGCTTTTCCCGACAAAATAATTCACCCCTCCACTTT; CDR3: CASSFSRQNNSPLHF
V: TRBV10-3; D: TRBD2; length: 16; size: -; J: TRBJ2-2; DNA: TGTGCCACGAAGGGACTAGCGGGGGCAGGTACCGGGGAGCTGTTTTTT; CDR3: CATKGLAGAGTGELFF
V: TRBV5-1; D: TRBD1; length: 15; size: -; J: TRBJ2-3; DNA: TGCGCCAGCAGCAGAGGACAGGGCCCCTCAGATACGCAGTATTTT; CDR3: CASSRGQGPSDTQYF
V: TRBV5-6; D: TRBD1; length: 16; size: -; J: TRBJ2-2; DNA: TGTGCCAGCAGCTGGGGGGACAGGTCGAACACCGGGGAGCTGTTTTTT; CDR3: CASSWGDRSNTGELFF
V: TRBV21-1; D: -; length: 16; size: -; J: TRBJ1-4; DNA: TGTGCCAGCCTTATGCGAAGGGAATCAACTAATGAAAAACTGTTTTTT; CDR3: CASLMRRESTNEKLFF
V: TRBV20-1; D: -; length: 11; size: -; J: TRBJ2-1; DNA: TGCAGTGCTATAGGAGGGAGTGAGCAGTTCTTC; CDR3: CSAIGGSEQFF
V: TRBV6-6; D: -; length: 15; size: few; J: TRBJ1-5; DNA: TGTGCCAGCAGTACGGGAGGGGGTTGGAATCAGCCCCAGCATTTT; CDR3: CASSTGGGWNQPQHF
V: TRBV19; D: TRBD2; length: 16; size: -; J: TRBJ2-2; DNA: TGTGCCAGTAAACCCCTCCGGACTAGCTCGGCCGGGGAGCTGTTTTTT; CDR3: CASKPLRTSSAGELFF
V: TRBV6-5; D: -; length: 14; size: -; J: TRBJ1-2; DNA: TGTGCCAGTTTATCCCCCCCAGGGATAAATGGCTACACCTTC; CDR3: CASLSPPGINGYTF